The 25 T cell receptor beta chains in this list originate from one sample, sequenced in a study of response to subunit inactivated influenza vaccine. TCRdb re-derived calls from the RT-PCR reads in MiXCR, one entry per CDR3 protein. The table lists some 800,000 distinct CDR3 sequences, around 20% of them singletons. Sequencing was performed on PBMCs from blood, taken around 5 days after vaccination. The receptors come from a man aged 45 to 65 who received an inactivated influenza vaccine.

This clonotype was recorded many times. The chain couples TRBV3-1 to TRBJ1-2; D is perhaps TRBD1 (5 bases). V dropped 1 base and J dropped 0 bases, with 18 bases sitting between them. The CDR3 runs to 18 residues. Germline assignment: CDR1 LGHDT and CDR2 YNNKEL (reference sequence). The CDR3 coding sequence is TGTGCCAGCAGCCAAGCCCGAGGGGCGGGGTCAACTAACTATGGCTACACCTTC. Translation gives CASSQARGAGSTNYGYTF.

The V and J genes are TRBV20-1 and TRBJ2-1; TRBD2 might be the D (5 bases). Germline V gene data show CDR1 as DFQATT and CDR2 as SNEGSKA (reference sequence). The CDR3 consists of 14 residues. Trimming took 4 bases from V and 0 from J, leaving 10 bases between them. The CDR3 sequence is CSAKEALSYNEQFF. CDR3 nucleotides: TGCAGTGCTAAGGAGGCCCTCTCCTACAATGAGCAGTTCTTC.

This clonotype was detected ten times or more. This sequence joins TRBV10-3 and TRBJ1-3; D not certain. Trimming took off 0 bases at V and 5 bases at J, with 8 bases between the two ends. Per the germline V gene, CDR1 is ENHRY and CDR2 is SYGVKD. CDR3 length: 14 amino acids. The CDR3 sequence is CAISESRTRNTIYF. CDR3 nucleotides: TGTGCCATCAGTGAGTCGCGAACACGAAACACCATATATTTT.

The V gene is TRBV6-5, the J gene TRBJ1-1; D possibly corresponds to TRBD1 (5 bases). Between the trimmed V and J ends, which lost 2 bases and 7 bases, there was a span of 14 bases. The CDR3 sequence is 14 residues long. Germline lookup yields CDR1 MNHEY and CDR2 SVGAGI. CDR3 in amino acids: CASSYTYPRDEAFF. CDR3 DNA: TGTGCCAGCAGTTACACGTATCCCAGGGATGAAGCTTTCTTT.

The chain couples TRBV4-3 to TRBJ1-1; tentative D call: TRBD1 (5 bases). The V end lost 0 bases, the J end lost 0 bases, and 11 bases lay between the germline ends. Per germline, CDR1 LGHNA and CDR2 YSLEER. The CDR3 loop spans 16 amino acids. CDR3 in amino acids: CASSQDSRDLNTEAFF. The CDR3 DNA reads as TGCGCCAGCAGCCAAGATAGCAGGGACCTGAACACTGAAGCTTTCTTT.

This clonotype showed up just a few times. The J gene is TRBJ1-2, the V gene TRBV7-9; D remains unclear. V lost 3 bases and J lost 2, with 10 bases in between. Germline CDR1 SEHNR, CDR2 FQNEAQ (reference sequence). The CDR3 runs to 14 residues. CDR3 amino acids: CASSLADVNYGYTF. CDR3 nucleotides: TGTGCCAGCAGCTTGGCTGACGTGAACTATGGCTACACCTTC.

This clonotype was detected a few times. The genes are TRBV6-5 and TRBJ1-3; D not certain. The CDR3 extends over 14 amino acids. Trimming stripped 4 bases from V and 5 bases from J, with 12 bases between. CDR1 and CDR2 (germline): MNHEY, SVGAGI. The CDR3 here is CASSSRARRNTIYF. CDR3 nucleotide sequence: TGTGCCAGCAGTTCCCGGGCCAGGCGAAACACCATATATTTT.

The V gene is TRBV5-1, the J gene TRBJ1-5; 8 nucleotides line up with TRBD1. V dropped 4 bases and J dropped 4; count of bases not matched to a gene: 7. The CDR3 length is 15 residues. The germline CDR1 and CDR2 sequences are SGHRS and YFSETQ. The CDR3 region is CASSASGTGNQPQHF. Written as DNA, the CDR3 is TGCGCCAGCAGCGCAAGCGGGACAGGAAATCAGCCCCAGCATTTT.

This clonotype was counted only a few times. The rearrangement uses TRBV6-1 and TRBJ2-5, with 8 bases matching TRBD1. Germline lookup yields CDR1 MNHNS and CDR2 SASEGT. The CDR3 covers 14 residues. The ends lost 5 bases at V and 5 bases at J; junction bases unmatched: 7. This CDR3 is CASSQRTGWETQYF. The CDR3 coding sequence is TGTGCCAGCAGTCAAAGGACAGGGTGGGAGACCCAGTACTTC.

This clonotype showed up many times. The rearrangement joins TRBV12-3 or TRBV12-4 to TRBJ1-1; D is undetermined. This CDR3 comprises 13 residues. V was trimmed by 2 bases and J by 1 base, leaving 5 bases between them. The CDR3 is CASSLRANTEAFF. The CDR3 region has the DNA TGTGCCAGCAGTTTACGGGCGAACACTGAAGCTTTCTTT.

The chain couples TRBV15 to TRBJ2-7, with TRBD2 matching over 16 bases. The CDR3 contains 16 residues. Germline lookup yields CDR1 LNHNV and CDR2 YYDKDF (reference sequence). The V and J ends lost 6 bases and 7 bases, in that order; junction bases with no gene match: 9. Here the CDR3 reads CATSSGLAGGLGEQYF. The CDR3 DNA sequence: TGTGCCACCAGTTCGGGACTAGCGGGAGGGCTTGGGGAGCAGTACTTC.

This clonotype was observed a few times. This rearrangement joins TRBV20-1 to TRBJ2-7, with D uncertain. The CDR3 contains 14 residues. Germline loops: CDR1 DFQATT, CDR2 SNEGSKA (reference sequence). Between the trimmed V and J ends, which lost 0 bases and 4 bases, there was a span of 13 bases. The CDR3 loop is CSARDVGQEYEQYF. The CDR3, as DNA: TGCAGTGCTAGAGACGTAGGGCAGGAATACGAGCAGTACTTC.

The V call is TRBV9, the J call TRBJ1-5; a possible D gene is TRBD1 (5 bases). From germline, CDR1 is SGDLS and CDR2 YYNGEE. V was pared by 0 bases and J by 3 bases, with 10 bases between. The CDR3 has 15 residues. CDR3 nucleotide sequence: TGTGCCAGCAGCGTAGGGTGGGGGGTCAATCAGCCCCAGCATTTT. Amino acid sequence: CASSVGWGVNQPQHF.

The rearrangement links TRBV7-2 to TRBJ2-3; D possibly matches TRBD1 or TRBD2 (5 bases each). Germline CDR1 reads SGHTA; CDR2 reads FQGNSA. V gave up 2 bases and J gave up 1 base, with 10 bases separating them. This CDR3 comprises 15 residues. DNA for the CDR3: TGTGCCAGCAGCTTATGGGGACGGGGCACAGATACGCAGTATTTT. It is translated as CASSLWGRGTDTQYF.

This clonotype has only a few counts. The chain has TRBV27 and TRBJ2-2; the match to TRBD2 covers 13 bases. This CDR3 region has 17 residues. In germline, CDR1 is MNHEY, CDR2 SMNVEV (reference sequence). V dropped 3 bases and J dropped 4; count of bases not matched to a gene: 5. The CDR3 sequence: CASSFRLAGGSTGELFF. CDR3 DNA: TGTGCCAGCAGTTTCAGACTAGCGGGAGGCTCCACCGGGGAGCTGTTTTTT.

This sequence joins TRBV6-1 and TRBJ2-5; weak D call: TRBD1 (6 bases). This CDR3 is 14 amino acids long. Trimming left V 6 bases short and J 0 bases short, with 11 bases between. Germline values: CDR1 MNHNS, CDR2 SASEGT. The CDR3: CASRQRGYQETQYF. The DNA for the CDR3 is TGTGCCAGCAGACAAAGGGGGTACCAAGAGACCCAGTACTTC.

This clonotype was found a few times. The chain links TRBV15 to TRBJ2-3; 10 bases align to TRBD2. V lost 2 bases and J lost 1; bases outside the gene matches: 6. The CDR3 consists of 17 residues. Germline values: CDR1 LNHNV, CDR2 YYDKDF (reference sequence). Written as DNA, the CDR3 is TGTGCCACCAGCAGAAGCAGAGGACTAGCGGGCACAGATACGCAGTATTTT. Amino acids: CATSRSRGLAGTDTQYF.

There are a few counts of this clonotype. This chain joins TRBV24-1 and TRBJ2-1, with 8 nucleotides matching TRBD2. J lost 5 bases, V lost 1 base, and 12 bases had no gene match. The CDR3 is made up of 18 amino acids. Germline-derived CDR1 and CDR2 are KGHDR and SFDVKD. The CDR3 spells CATSDLSSGSPAHNEQFF. In DNA, the CDR3 is TGTGCCACCAGTGATTTATCGAGCGGGAGTCCGGCGCACAATGAGCAGTTCTTC.

The CDR3 loop is CASSAQGQGSYNEQFF. As DNA, the CDR3 is TGTGCCAGCAGCGCCCAGGGACAGGGAAGCTACAATGAGCAGTTCTTC. The genes are TRBV11-3 and TRBJ2-1; 9 nucleotides match TRBD1. CDR1 and CDR2 (germline): SGHNT, YENEEA. The CDR3 extends over 16 amino acids. Germline trimming cut 5 bases from V and 3 bases from J; bases unmatched to any gene: 8. The complete variable domain, with remaining parts taken from reference TRBV11-3 and TRBJ2-1, reads EAGVVQSPRYKIIEKKQPVAFWCNPISGHNTLYWYLQNLGQGPELLIRYENEEAVDDSQLPKDRFSAERLKGVDSTLKIQPAELGDSAVYLCASSAQGQGSYNEQFFGPGTRLTVL.

With regard to this clonotype: Just one base apart from a much larger clone, this may be a read error. The chain couples TRBV6-5 to TRBJ2-1; D is uncertain. V was trimmed by 8 bases and J by 2 bases, leaving 7 bases between them. This CDR3 has 12 residues. Germline CDR1 is MNHEY and CDR2 is SVGAGI. CDR3 residues: CASGGTYNEQFF. DNA for the CDR3: TGTGCCAGCGGTGGGACCTACAATGAGCAGTTCTTC.

This clonotype was seen at least ten times. J is TRBJ2-2 and V is TRBV24-1; no clear D gene. Germline lookup yields CDR1 KGHDR and CDR2 SFDVKD. Trimming removed 7 bases at V and 0 bases at J, with 2 bases between. CDR3 length equals 12 residues. CDR3 loop: CATRSNTGELFF. The CDR3 bases are TGTGCCACCAGGTCGAACACCGGGGAGCTGTTTTTT.

This clonotype has a handful of counts. The chain has TRBV9 and TRBJ2-1, with 7 bases fitting TRBD1. The V segment lost 0 bases and the J segment 5 bases; nucleotides outside the gene matches: 8. Germline values: CDR1 SGDLS, CDR2 YYNGEE. The CDR3 is 16 residues long. CDR3 coding DNA: TGTGCCAGCAGCGTAGCAACCTACAGGGGTAACAATGAGCAGTTCTTC. This codes for CASSVATYRGNNEQFF. Together with reference TRBV9 and TRBJ2-1, the CDR3 gives the full variable domain: DSGVTQTPKHLITATGQRVTLRCSPRSGDLSVYWYQQSLDQGLQFLIQYYNGEERAKGNILERFSAQQFPDLHSELNLSSLELGDSALYFCASSVATYRGNNEQFFGPGTRLTVL.

This clonotype was detected only a few times. The chain uses TRBV20-1 and TRBJ1-2; 11 bases align to TRBD1. This CDR3 has 11 amino acids. Germline V lookup: CDR1 DFQATT, CDR2 SNEGSKA (reference sequence). The trim removed 6 bases at V and 6 bases at J, leaving 0 bases unmatched. The CDR3 loop is CSAGQGDGYTF. CDR3 bases: TGCAGTGCGGGACAGGGGGATGGCTACACCTTC.

This clonotype turned up a few times. The chain recombines TRBV9 with TRBJ2-7, with 8 positions matching TRBD1. Germline CDR1 SGDLS, CDR2 YYNGEE. CDR3 length: 14 amino acids. Trimming at V came to 3 bases and at J to 2 bases, leaving 4 bases not matched to a gene. The CDR3 here is CASSATGAPYEQYF. CDR3 nucleotides: TGTGCCAGCAGCGCGACAGGGGCGCCCTACGAGCAGTACTTC.

The V and J genes are TRBV20-1 and TRBJ2-3, with 7 positions matching TRBD2. Losses at the gene ends were 3 bases for V and 1 base for J; bases not matched to a gene: 7. This CDR3 has 15 amino acids. CDR1 DFQATT and CDR2 SNEGSKA come from the germline V gene (reference sequence). CDR3 loop: CSASGPAGRTDTQYF. For the CDR3, the DNA is TGCAGTGCTAGTGGTCCAGCGGGGCGCACAGATACGCAGTATTTT.